Listed below are T cell receptor beta chains from one sample, sequenced in a study of CD8 T cells in Susac syndrome. MiXCR, applied by TCRdb to the immunoSEQ multiplex PCR reads, yields one record per CDR3 protein. The sample lists about 300,000 distinct CDR3 sequences, under 95% occurring once. The source material was CD4+ T cells from PBMCs. The receptors originated from a human donor with multiple sclerosis. The CDR3 runs from the conserved cysteine through the conserved F or W. A D gene is named only where the DNA matches it firmly. A row's size may be missing; if present it is once, few, many or a size class.

d_call,v_call,clone_size,j_call,cdr3_nt,cdr3_aa
.,TRBV20-1,.,TRBJ1-1,TGCAGTGCTAGAGGCTTGGGAAGCAGGGGTCGGAACACTGAAGCTTTCTTT,CSARGLGSRGRNTEAFF
.,TRBV10-3,once,TRBJ2-7,TGTGCCATCAGTGAGGAGGGAGCGACCTACGAGCAGTACTTC,CAISEEGATYEQYF
.,TRBV19,.,TRBJ1-2,TGTGCCAGTAGTAACTCCGACAGACCTAACTATGGCTACACCTTC,CASSNSDRPNYGYTF
.,TRBV23-1,.,TRBJ2-2,TGCGCCAGCAGTCAGCCCCAGAGGGGGGCGGACACCGGGGAGCTGTTTTTT,CASSQPQRGADTGELFF
.,TRBV9,.,TRBJ2-3,TGTGCCAGCAGCACCCACCGGGACTCTAGCACAGATACGCAGTATTTT,CASSTHRDSSTDTQYF
.,TRBV28,once,TRBJ1-2,TGTGCCAGCAGTGATGCTGACCCGGGACAAGGCTACACCTTC,CASSDADPGQGYTF
.,TRBV28,.,TRBJ1-1,TGTGCCAGCAGTTTAGGGCAGAGGACTGAAGCTTTCTTT,CASSLGQRTEAFF
.,TRBV6-4,.,TRBJ2-1,TGTGCCAGCAAAGTCGGGACAAACCACAATGAGCAGTTCTTC,CASKVGTNHNEQFF
.,TRBV20-1,.,TRBJ2-1,TGCAGTGCTAGAGATCTTTTGCGGGGTGACTACAATGAGCAGTTCTTC,CSARDLLRGDYNEQFF
.,TRBV2,.,TRBJ1-6,TGTGCCAGCGGGGGCGAGTCGCAGGCGAATTCACCCCTCCACTTT,CASGGESQANSPLHF
.,TRBV2,.,TRBJ2-3,TGTGCCAGCATTGCTAGCCGGGGCACGGATACGCAGTATTTT,CASIASRGTDTQYF
.,TRBV11-2,.,TRBJ1-2,TGTGCCAGCAGCTTAGCCGGGGCGGGTGGCTACACCTTC,CASSLAGAGGYTF
.,TRBV7-9,once,TRBJ1-4,TGTGCCAGCAGCCCAGGGAACCCCGCAACTAATGAAAAACTGTTTTTT,CASSPGNPATNEKLFF
TRBD2,TRBV27,.,TRBJ2-5,TGTGCCAGCAGCCCTGGTCGGGGGGGGGTTGAAGAGACCCAGTACTTC,CASSPGRGGVEETQYF
TRBD1,TRBV11-3,.,TRBJ2-3,TGTGCCAGCAGCTTAGAGGGGACAGGTCGCGCAGATACGCAGTATTTT,CASSLEGTGRADTQYF
.,TRBV5-4,.,TRBJ2-7,TGTGCCAGCAGTTCGGACCGAACCTTCTACGAGCAGTACTTC,CASSSDRTFYEQYF
TRBD2,TRBV19,.,TRBJ2-1,TGTGCCAGTAGTATGTGGGACTATCGCTTCAGTGAGCAGTTCTTC,CASSMWDYRFSEQFF
TRBD2,TRBV24-1,.,TRBJ2-1,TGTGCCACCAGTGATAGGCAGCGGGGGGGTGAGTTCGATGAGCAGTTCTTC,CATSDRQRGGEFDEQFF
.,TRBV6-5,.,TRBJ2-1,TGTGCCAGCAGGGCTCGGGGATCCTACAATGAGCAGTTCTTC,CASRARGSYNEQFF
TRBD1,TRBV7-9,.,TRBJ1-1,TGTGCCAGCAGCTCGCTAAGACAGGGGATCACTGAAGCTTTCTTT,CASSSLRQGITEAFF
.,TRBV19,.,TRBJ2-3,TGTGCCAGTAGTGCGTCCACAGAAAGTAGCACAGATACGCAGTATTTT,CASSASTESSTDTQYF
TRBD1,TRBV2,once,TRBJ2-1,TGTGCCAGCTGGAGACAGGGCCTCTCCTACAATGAGCAGTTCTTC,CASWRQGLSYNEQFF
.,TRBV29-1,.,TRBJ2-1,TGCAGCGTTGACAGGGTCCTCGAGTACAATGAGCAGTTCTTC,CSVDRVLEYNEQFF
.,TRBV6-2/TRBV6-3,.,TRBJ2-2,TGTGCCAGCAGCATAACTGATCCCGAAAACACCGGGGAGCTGTTTTTT,CASSITDPENTGELFF
.,TRBV20-1,.,TRBJ2-3,TGCAGTGCTGGACGGAGCACAGATACGCAGTATTTT,CSAGRSTDTQYF
.,TRBV15,.,TRBJ1-1,TGTGCCACCAGCAGAGGGAGGGACAACACTGAAGCTTTCTTT,CATSRGRDNTEAFF
.,TRBV14,.,TRBJ2-3,TGTGCCAGCAGCCCAAGGGCGTGGACAGATACGCAGTATTTT,CASSPRAWTDTQYF
TRBD1,TRBV7-2,.,TRBJ1-2,TGTGCCAGCAGCCCCCTTCCGGGACAGATTTTAAAATATGGCTACACCTTC,CASSPLPGQILKYGYTF
.,TRBV6-5,.,TRBJ2-3,TGTGCCAGCACCGGGGGGCTCACAGATACGCAGTATTTT,CASTGGLTDTQYF
.,TRBV28,.,TRBJ1-1,TGTGCCAGCCGGGGCGTCACTGAAGCTTTCTTT,CASRGVTEAFF
TRBD1,TRBV7-6,.,TRBJ2-1,TGTGCCAGCAGCCCGCCCCCAGGGGGACGATTGAGGGAGCAGTTCTTC,CASSPPPGGRLREQFF
.,TRBV2,.,TRBJ2-3,TGTGCCAGTTCGTCGGGCTACACAGATACGCAGTATTTT,CASSSGYTDTQYF
.,TRBV9,.,TRBJ1-1,TGTGCCAGCAGCGGGCCCACCACTGGAGCCCTGACTCAAAGAGCTTTCTTT,CASSGPTTGALTQRAFF
.,TRBV6-6,once,TRBJ1-1,TGTGCCAGCAGGGTCGGACGGTTGAACACTGAAGCTTTCTTT,CASRVGRLNTEAFF
.,TRBV20-1,.,TRBJ2-6,TGCAGTGCTAGATCAGCCTCCAGGGGGGCTGGGGCCAACGTCCTGACTTTC,CSARSASRGAGANVLTF
.,TRBV6-5,.,TRBJ2-1,TGTGCCAGCAGTGGCCCTAGCGCAGACGTAATCGAGCAGTTCTTC,CASSGPSADVIEQFF